The source of this TCR beta chain is a study of esophageal squamous cell carcinoma under preoperative chemotherapy. CDR1 and CDR2 from the germline V gene are SGHTA and FQGNSA. Losses at the gene ends were 6 bases for V and 5 bases for J; bases not matched to a gene: 6. This CDR3 region has 15 residues. General study points: Tumor-infiltrating lymphocytes showed no significant post-chemotherapy TCR diversity increase, unlike peripheral T cells.

The time point is: before preoperative PTX-NDP chemotherapy. Patients received paclitaxel-nedaplatin as preoperative chemotherapy before surgery. By sample fraction, this clonotype is medium-sized. The antigen remains unidentified. TCRdb re-analysed the PCR reads in MiXCR, keeping a single row per CDR3 protein. The data hold about 15,000 distinct CDR3 sequences, with around half observed a single time. The source is a human donor with esophageal squamous cell carcinoma. The donor label of this sample is uncertain. This chain joins TRBV7-2 and TRBJ2-7, with TRBD2 matching over 14 bases. Sample collection was performed from a patient given preoperative chemotherapy. The CDR3 protein is CASSSRTSGRNEQYF. CDR3 DNA: TGTGCCAGCAGTTCCAGGACTAGCGGGAGGAACGAGCAGTACTTC.